This T cell receptor (beta chain) derives from a study of blood T cell repertoires in COVID-19. Overall study: Samples representing acute and convalescent COVID-19 were sourced from the United States, Italy and Spain. PBMCs, B-cell-depleted T cells, or T cells were the source of the cDNA or gDNA that made up the material.

As handled by the study authors: Amplification from reference gene primers served as the basis for estimated nucleated cell counts. Sequencing used immunoSEQ multiplex PCR; TCRdb keeps in-frame clones, though not all of them. Clone size and V and J calls were adopted from that table, with D and trimming inferred from the DNA. The table has about 110,000 clones, 75% to 80% seen once. CDR1 SNHLY and CDR2 FYNNEI come from the germline V gene. V lost 4 bases, J lost 7 bases, and 11 bases stayed unmatched. The CDR3 is 15 residues long. The source material was peripheral blood. The chain couples TRBV2 to TRBJ2-7, with 9 bases lining up with TRBD1. This sequence was found in a woman older than 75 with active or convalescent COVID-19. In nucleotides, the CDR3 is TGTGCCAGCAGTGGGGACAGGGAGGACCTCTGGGAGCAGTACTTC. It specifies CASSGDREDLWEQYF. The full variable domain, rest sourced from reference TRBV2 and TRBJ2-7, is EPEVTQTPSHQVTQMGQEVILRCVPISNHLYFYWYRQILGQKVEFLVSFYNNEISEKSEIFDDQFSVERPDGSNFTLKIRSTKLEDSAMYFCASSGDREDLWEQYFGPGTRLTVT.